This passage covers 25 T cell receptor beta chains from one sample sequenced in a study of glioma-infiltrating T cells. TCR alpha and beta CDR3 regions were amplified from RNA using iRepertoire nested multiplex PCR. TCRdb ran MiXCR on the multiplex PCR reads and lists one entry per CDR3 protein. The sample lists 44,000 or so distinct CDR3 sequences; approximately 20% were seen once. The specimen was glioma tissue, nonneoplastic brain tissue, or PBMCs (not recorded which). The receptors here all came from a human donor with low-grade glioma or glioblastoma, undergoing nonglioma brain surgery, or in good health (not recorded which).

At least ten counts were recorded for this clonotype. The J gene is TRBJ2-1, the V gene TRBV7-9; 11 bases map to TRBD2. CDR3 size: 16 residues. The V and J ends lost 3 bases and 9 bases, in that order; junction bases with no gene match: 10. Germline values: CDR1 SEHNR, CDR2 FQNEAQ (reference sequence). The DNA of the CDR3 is TGTGCCAGCAGCTTTGCACTAGCGGGGGCCTCAGGTGAGCAGTTCTTC. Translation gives CASSFALAGASGEQFF.

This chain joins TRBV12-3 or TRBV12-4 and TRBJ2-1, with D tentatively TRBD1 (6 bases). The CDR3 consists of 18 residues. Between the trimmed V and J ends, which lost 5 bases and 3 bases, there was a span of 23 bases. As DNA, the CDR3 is TGTGCCAGCAGTCCTGGAACCGAGGGGCTAGGGGGCTACAATGAGCAGTTCTTC. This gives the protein CASSPGTEGLGGYNEQFF.

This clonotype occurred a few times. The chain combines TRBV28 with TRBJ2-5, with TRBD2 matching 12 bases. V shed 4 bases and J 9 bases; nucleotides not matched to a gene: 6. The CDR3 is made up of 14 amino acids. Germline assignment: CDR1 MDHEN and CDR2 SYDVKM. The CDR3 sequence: CASSSQGLAGAQYF. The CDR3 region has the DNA TGTGCCAGCAGTTCTCAGGGACTAGCGGGCGCCCAGTACTTC.

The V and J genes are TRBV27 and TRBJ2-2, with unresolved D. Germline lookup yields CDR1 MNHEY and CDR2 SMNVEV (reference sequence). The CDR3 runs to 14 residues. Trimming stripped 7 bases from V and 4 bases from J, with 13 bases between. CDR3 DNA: TGTGCCAGCAATGGACCGTCGGGCACCGGGGAGCTGTTTTTT. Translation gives CASNGPSGTGELFF.

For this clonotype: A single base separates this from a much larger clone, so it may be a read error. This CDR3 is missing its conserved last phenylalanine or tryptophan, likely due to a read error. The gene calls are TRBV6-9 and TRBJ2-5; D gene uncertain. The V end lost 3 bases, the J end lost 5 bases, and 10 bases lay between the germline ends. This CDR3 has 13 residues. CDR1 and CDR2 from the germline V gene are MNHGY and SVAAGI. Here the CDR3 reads CASSYAAEETQYS. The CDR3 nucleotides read TGTGCCAGCAGTTACGCAGCCGAGGAGACCCAGTACTCC.

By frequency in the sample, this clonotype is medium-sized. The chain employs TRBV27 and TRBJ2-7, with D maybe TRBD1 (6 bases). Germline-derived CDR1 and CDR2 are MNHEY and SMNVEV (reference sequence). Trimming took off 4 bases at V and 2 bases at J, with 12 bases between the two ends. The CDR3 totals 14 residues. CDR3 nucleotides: TGTGCCAGCAGTTCAACAGGGTATGCCTACGAGCAGTACGTC. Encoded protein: CASSSTGYAYEQYV.

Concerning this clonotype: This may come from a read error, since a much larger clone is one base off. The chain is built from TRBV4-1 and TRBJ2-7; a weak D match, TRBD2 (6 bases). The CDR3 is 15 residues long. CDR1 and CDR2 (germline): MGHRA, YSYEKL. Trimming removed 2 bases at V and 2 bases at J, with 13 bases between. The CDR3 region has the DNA TGCGCCAGCAGCCAATTCTTAGGCGGGGCCTACGAGCAGTACTTC. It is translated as CASSQFLGGAYEQYF.

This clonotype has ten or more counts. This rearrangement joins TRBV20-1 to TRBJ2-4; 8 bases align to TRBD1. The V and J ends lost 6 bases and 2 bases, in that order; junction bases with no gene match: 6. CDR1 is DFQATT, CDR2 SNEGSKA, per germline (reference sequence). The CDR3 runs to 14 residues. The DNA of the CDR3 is TGCAGTGCCCAATGGACAGGGTCCAAAAACATTCAGTACTTC. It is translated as CSAQWTGSKNIQYF.

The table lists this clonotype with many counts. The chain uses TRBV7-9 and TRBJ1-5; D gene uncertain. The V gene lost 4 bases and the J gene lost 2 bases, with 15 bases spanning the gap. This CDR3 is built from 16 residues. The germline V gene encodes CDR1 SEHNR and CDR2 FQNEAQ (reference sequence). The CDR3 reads CASSSSETMGNQPQHF. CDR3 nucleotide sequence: TGTGCCAGCAGCTCGAGCGAGACGATGGGCAATCAGCCCCAGCATTTT.

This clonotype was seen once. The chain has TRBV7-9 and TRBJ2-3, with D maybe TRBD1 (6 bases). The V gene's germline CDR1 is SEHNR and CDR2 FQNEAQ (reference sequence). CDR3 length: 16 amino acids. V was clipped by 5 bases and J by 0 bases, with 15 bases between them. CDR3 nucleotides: TGTGCCAGCAGCCCATGGGACATCGGGAGCACAGATACGCAGTATTTT. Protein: CASSPWDIGSTDTQYF.

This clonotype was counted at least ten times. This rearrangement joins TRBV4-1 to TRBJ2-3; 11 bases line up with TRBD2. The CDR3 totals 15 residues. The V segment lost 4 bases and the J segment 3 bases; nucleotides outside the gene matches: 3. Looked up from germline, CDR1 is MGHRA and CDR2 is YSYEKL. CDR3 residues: CASSLPSGGTDTQYF. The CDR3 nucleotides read TGCGCCAGCAGCCTACCTAGCGGGGGGACAGATACGCAGTATTTT.

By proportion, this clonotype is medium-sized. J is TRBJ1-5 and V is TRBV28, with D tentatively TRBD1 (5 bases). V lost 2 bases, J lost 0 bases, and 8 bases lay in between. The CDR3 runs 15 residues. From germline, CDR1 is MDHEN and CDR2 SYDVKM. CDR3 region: CASSLRTSSNQPQHF. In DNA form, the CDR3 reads TGTGCCAGCAGTTTAAGGACAAGTAGCAATCAGCCCCAGCATTTT.

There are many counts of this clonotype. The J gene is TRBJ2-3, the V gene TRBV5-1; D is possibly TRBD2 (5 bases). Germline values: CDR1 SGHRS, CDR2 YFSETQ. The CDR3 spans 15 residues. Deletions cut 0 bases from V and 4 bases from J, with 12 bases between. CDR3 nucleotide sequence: TGCGCCAGCAGCTTGGAGGGTACTAGTGCAGATACGCAGTATTTT. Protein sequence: CASSLEGTSADTQYF.

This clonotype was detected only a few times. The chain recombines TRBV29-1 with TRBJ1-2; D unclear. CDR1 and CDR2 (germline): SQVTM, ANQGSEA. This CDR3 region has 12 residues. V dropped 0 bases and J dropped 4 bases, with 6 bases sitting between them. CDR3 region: CSVEDSPYGYTF. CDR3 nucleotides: TGCAGCGTTGAAGACTCCCCCTATGGCTACACCTTC. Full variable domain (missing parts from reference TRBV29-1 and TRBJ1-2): SAVISQKPSRDICQRGTSLTIQCQVDSQVTMMFWYRQQPGQSLTLIATANQGSEATYESGFVIDKFPISRPNLTFSTLTVSNMSPEDSSIYLCSVEDSPYGYTFGSGTRLTVV.

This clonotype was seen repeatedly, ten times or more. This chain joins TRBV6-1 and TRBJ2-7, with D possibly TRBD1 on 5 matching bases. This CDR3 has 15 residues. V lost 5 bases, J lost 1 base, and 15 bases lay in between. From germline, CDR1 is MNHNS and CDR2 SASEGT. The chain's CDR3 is CASSSKSRVSYEQYF. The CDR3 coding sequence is TGTGCCAGCAGTTCCAAGTCCAGGGTATCCTACGAGCAGTACTTC.

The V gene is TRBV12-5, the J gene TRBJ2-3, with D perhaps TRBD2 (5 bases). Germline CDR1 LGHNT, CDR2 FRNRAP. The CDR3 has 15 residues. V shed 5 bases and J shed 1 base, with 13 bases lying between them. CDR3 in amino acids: CASGPGVLGTDTQYF. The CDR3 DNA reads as TGTGCTAGTGGTCCCGGGGTGCTGGGCACAGATACGCAGTATTTT.

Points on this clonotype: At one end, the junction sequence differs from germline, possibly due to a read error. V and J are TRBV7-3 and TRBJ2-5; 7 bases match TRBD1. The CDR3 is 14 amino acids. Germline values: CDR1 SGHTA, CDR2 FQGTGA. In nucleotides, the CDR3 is TGTGCCAGCAGTATGACAGGGTACCAAGAGGCCCAGTACTTC. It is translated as CASSMTGYQEAQYF.

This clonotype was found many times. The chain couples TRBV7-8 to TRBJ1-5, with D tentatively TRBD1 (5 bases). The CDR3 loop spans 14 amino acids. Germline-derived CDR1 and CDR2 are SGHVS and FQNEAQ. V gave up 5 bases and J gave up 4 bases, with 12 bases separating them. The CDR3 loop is CASSPARANQPQHF. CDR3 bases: TGTGCCAGCAGCCCTGCCAGGGCGAATCAGCCCCAGCATTTT.

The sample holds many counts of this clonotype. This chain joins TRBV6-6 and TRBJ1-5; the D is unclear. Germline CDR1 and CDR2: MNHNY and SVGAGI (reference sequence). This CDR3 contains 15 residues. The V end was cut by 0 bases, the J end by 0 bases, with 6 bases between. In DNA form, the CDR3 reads TGTGCCAGCAGTTACTCGATGTATAGCAATCAGCCCCAGCATTTT. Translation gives CASSYSMYSNQPQHF.

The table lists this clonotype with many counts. The chain's CDR3 is CASSQGMRTPSTDTQYF. DNA of the CDR3: TGTGCCAGCAGCCAAGGGATGCGGACCCCTAGCACAGATACGCAGTATTTT. The V gene is TRBV3-1, the J gene TRBJ2-3; D uncertain. Germline assignment: CDR1 LGHDT and CDR2 YNNKEL (reference sequence). CDR3 size: 17 residues. Trimming took 1 base from V and 0 from J, leaving 14 bases between them.

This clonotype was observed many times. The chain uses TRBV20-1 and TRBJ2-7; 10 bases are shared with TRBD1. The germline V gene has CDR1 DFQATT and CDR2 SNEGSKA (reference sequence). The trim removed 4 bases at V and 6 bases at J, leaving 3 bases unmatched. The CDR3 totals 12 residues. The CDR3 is CSANGQGGEQYV. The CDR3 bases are TGCAGTGCTAACGGACAGGGGGGCGAGCAGTACGTC.

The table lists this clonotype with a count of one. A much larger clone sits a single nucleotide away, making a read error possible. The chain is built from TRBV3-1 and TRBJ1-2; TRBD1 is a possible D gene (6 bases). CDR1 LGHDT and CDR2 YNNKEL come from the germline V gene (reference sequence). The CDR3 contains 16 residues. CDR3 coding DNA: TGTGCCATCAGCCTCTCCGGGACACTACCTAACTATGGCTACACCTTC. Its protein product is CAISLSGTLPNYGYTF.

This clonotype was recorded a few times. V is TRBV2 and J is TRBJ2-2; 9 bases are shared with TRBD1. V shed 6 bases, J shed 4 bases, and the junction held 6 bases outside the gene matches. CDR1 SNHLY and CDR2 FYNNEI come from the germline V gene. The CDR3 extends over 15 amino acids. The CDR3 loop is CASSHGQGSTGELFF. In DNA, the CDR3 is TGTGCCAGCAGCCACGGACAGGGGAGCACCGGGGAGCTGTTTTTT.

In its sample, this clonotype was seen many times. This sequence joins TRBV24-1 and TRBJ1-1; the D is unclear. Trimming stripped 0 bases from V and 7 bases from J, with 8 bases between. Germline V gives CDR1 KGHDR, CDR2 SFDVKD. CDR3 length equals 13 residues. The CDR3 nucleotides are TGTGCCACCAGTGATTTGAATGACGGTGAAGCTTTCTTT. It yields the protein CATSDLNDGEAFF.

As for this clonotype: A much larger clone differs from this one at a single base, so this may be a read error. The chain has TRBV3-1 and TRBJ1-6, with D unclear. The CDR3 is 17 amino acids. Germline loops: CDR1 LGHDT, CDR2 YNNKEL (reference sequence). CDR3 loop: CASRQEMESSYNSPLHF. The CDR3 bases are TGTGCCAGCAGACAAGAAATGGAGAGCTCCTATAATTCACCCCTCCACTTT. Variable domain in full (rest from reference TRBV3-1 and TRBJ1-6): DTAVSQTPKYLVTQMGNDKSIKCEQNLGHDTMYWYKQDSKKFLKIMFSYNNKELIINETVPNRFSPKSPDKAHLNLHINSLELGDSAVYFCASRQEMESSYNSPLHFGNGTRLTVT.